Below, 22 T cell receptor beta chains from the same sample are listed, as sequenced in a study of T-cell reconstitution after alpha-beta-depleted transplantation in children. This sample's TCRbeta library carried unique molecular identifier barcodes. TCRdb re-derived calls from the PCR reads in MiXCR, one entry per CDR3 protein. The profile shows 300,000 to 350,000 distinct CDR3 sequences, roughly 15% of them singletons. The specimen was PBMCs, mostly from graft donor cells, collected 360 days after TCRalphabeta/CD19-depleted stem cell transplant. Receptors were obtained from a male patient aged 2 to 10 who had a stem cell transplant for acute lymphoblastic leukemia, so the T cells may come from the graft donor.

This clonotype was seen only a few times. The chain has TRBV20-1 and TRBJ2-3; D perhaps matches TRBD2 (5 bases). V was trimmed by 5 bases and J by 1 base, leaving 7 bases between them. The CDR3 sequence is 12 residues long. Germline-derived CDR1 and CDR2 are DFQATT and SNEGSKA (reference sequence). The CDR3: CSAAGGTDTQYF. The DNA of the CDR3 is TGCAGTGCTGCGGGCGGCACAGATACGCAGTATTTT.

This clonotype was picked up a small number of times. The CDR3 DNA is TGTGCCAGCACTGATGTCGGCGGGAAGTTAGTTAGGAATGAGCAGTTCTTC. It encodes CASTDVGGKLVRNEQFF. J is TRBJ2-1 and V is TRBV6-4; the D gene is possibly TRBD2 (6 bases). This CDR3 has 17 residues. Trimming took off 7 bases at V and 7 bases at J, with 26 bases between the two ends. CDR1 MRHNA and CDR2 SNTAGT come from the germline V gene.

This clonotype appeared many times. The chain has TRBV28 and TRBJ2-1, with 9 bases that match TRBD2. CDR1 is MDHEN, CDR2 SYDVKM, per germline. The CDR3 is 14 residues long. J gave up 4 bases and V 4 bases, and 2 bases lay outside the gene matches. The CDR3 is CASSWREGYNEQFF. DNA of the CDR3: TGTGCCAGCAGTTGGCGGGAGGGATACAATGAGCAGTTCTTC.

This clonotype has more than one count but fewer than ten. The chain is built from TRBV29-1 and TRBJ1-1; no firm D call. The CDR3 totals 12 residues. The V end was cut by 7 bases, the J end by 8 bases, with 17 bases between. Germline CDR1 SQVTM, CDR2 ANQGSEA. For the CDR3, the DNA is TGCAGCGCCTCGGAGGGAAAGGGAGAAGCTTTCTTT. This sequence encodes CSASEGKGEAFF.

In its sample, this clonotype was seen a few times. The rearrangement links TRBV29-1 to TRBJ2-7; D perhaps matches TRBD2 (5 bases). The CDR3 consists of 13 residues. Germline CDR1 is SQVTM and CDR2 is ANQGSEA. V shed 6 bases and J shed 1 base, with 13 bases lying between them. CDR3 in DNA: TGCAGCGTGACACCTGGGAGTTCCTACGAGCAGTACTTC. Encoded protein: CSVTPGSSYEQYF.

In its sample, this clonotype was seen a few times. V is TRBV6-2 or TRBV6-3 and J is TRBJ2-1; 7 bases line up with TRBD2. Trimming took 4 bases from V and 7 from J; bases not matched to a gene: 4. Germline values: CDR1 MNHEY, CDR2 SVGEGT. The CDR3 loop spans 13 amino acids. The CDR3 spells CASSWGGWNEQFF. DNA of the CDR3: TGTGCCAGCAGTTGGGGGGGTTGGAATGAGCAGTTCTTC.

This clonotype appeared a few times. The chain employs TRBV28 and TRBJ2-7, with 12 bases that match TRBD1. The CDR3 covers 15 residues. CDR1 and CDR2 from the germline V gene are MDHEN and SYDVKM. Trimming took 7 bases from V and 7 from J; bases not matched to a gene: 11. This chain's CDR3 is CASKDRDRGLEEQYF. CDR3 sequence (DNA): TGTGCCAGCAAGGATCGGGACAGGGGGCTAGAAGAGCAGTACTTC.

This clonotype occurred many times. The V call is TRBV12-3 or TRBV12-4, the J call TRBJ1-6, with unresolved D. The CDR3 runs to 16 residues. The V gene lost 5 bases and the J gene lost 0 bases, with 11 bases spanning the gap. CDR3 amino acids: CASSLPSSSYNSPLHF. As DNA, the CDR3 is TGTGCCAGCAGTCTTCCTTCGAGCTCCTATAATTCACCCCTCCACTTT.

The chain combines TRBV12-3 or TRBV12-4 with TRBJ2-1; 7 bases map to TRBD1. V was pared by 6 bases and J by 0 bases, with 8 bases of the junction left unmatched. This CDR3 region has 16 residues. Here the CDR3 reads CASRIGTADSYNEQFF. CDR3 sequence (DNA): TGTGCCAGCAGGATAGGGACAGCGGACTCCTACAATGAGCAGTTCTTC.

This clonotype was seen repeatedly, ten times or more. The chain carries TRBV12-3 or TRBV12-4 and TRBJ2-1, with D perhaps matching TRBD2 (6 bases). V was clipped by 5 bases and J by 9 bases, with 14 bases between them. The CDR3 loop spans 13 amino acids. Written as DNA, the CDR3 is TGTGCCAGCAGTCCGCTACTTAGCGGTGAGCAGTTCTTC. Residues: CASSPLLSGEQFF.

The rearrangement uses TRBV19 and TRBJ1-1, with 9 bases lining up with TRBD1. Trimming took 7 bases from V and 3 from J; bases not matched to a gene: 3. The germline V gene encodes CDR1 LNHDA and CDR2 SQIVND (reference sequence). The CDR3 totals 13 residues. The CDR3 coding sequence is TGTGCCAGTACTCGGACAGGGGACACTGAAGCTTTCTTT. The encoded protein is CASTRTGDTEAFF.

The table lists this clonotype with a few counts. The chain combines TRBV11-1 with TRBJ1-2, with D unresolved. The germline V gene encodes CDR1 SGHAT and CDR2 FQDESV (reference sequence). V was cut by 5 bases and J by 4 bases, with 17 bases left in between. The CDR3 sequence is 15 residues long. This CDR3 is CASSKLDKSAYGYTF. CDR3 in DNA: TGTGCCAGCAGCAAACTCGATAAGTCGGCCTATGGCTACACCTTC.

This sequence joins TRBV7-9 and TRBJ1-5; D is uncertain. The V end was cut by 1 base, the J end by 3 bases, with 7 bases between. The CDR3 is 14 amino acids. Germline V CDR1 and CDR2: SEHNR, FQNEAQ (reference sequence). The DNA for the CDR3 is TGTGCCAGCAGCTTAGGGTATACCAATCAGCCCCAGCATTTT. Translating gives CASSLGYTNQPQHF.

The rearrangement uses TRBV5-1 and TRBJ2-2; D is perhaps TRBD2 (6 bases). This CDR3 is 15 amino acids long. Trimming cost V 4 bases and J 6 bases, with 16 bases left between them. CDR1 is SGHRS and CDR2 is YFSETQ in the germline V gene. This chain's CDR3 is CASSLWDSGSGELFF. The CDR3 DNA sequence: TGCGCCAGCAGCCTCTGGGACTCGGGGTCCGGGGAGCTGTTTTTT.

The gene calls are TRBV7-3 and TRBJ2-3; D is possibly TRBD2 (5 bases). V was cut by 7 bases and J by 0 bases, with 11 bases left in between. CDR1 is SGHTA, CDR2 FQGTGA, per germline. This CDR3 region has 14 residues. Here the CDR3 DNA reads TGTGCCAGCAAAGGACTTACTAGCACAGATACGCAGTATTTT. Translation gives CASKGLTSTDTQYF.

Comments on this clonotype: At one end the junction does not follow the germline gene, possibly because of a read error. The chain uses TRBV12-3 or TRBV12-4 and TRBJ1-3, with no clear D. This CDR3 has 13 residues. CDR3 coding DNA: TGTGCCAGCAGTTCCGCAACTGGGAACACCATATATTTT. Protein product: CASSSATGNTIYF.

In its sample, this clonotype was seen a few times. The chain carries TRBV18 and TRBJ2-3, with 12 bases matching TRBD2. This CDR3 comprises 16 residues. Germline V gene sequence: CDR1 KGHSH, CDR2 LQKENI. V was clipped by 0 bases and J by 6 bases; unmatched bases: 4. The CDR3 here is CASSPPGLAGRDTQYF. CDR3 coding DNA: TGTGCCAGCTCACCACCGGGACTAGCGGGCCGCGATACGCAGTATTTT. Using reference TRBV18 and TRBJ2-3 for the parts outside the CDR3, the full variable domain is NAGVMQNPRHLVRRRGQEARLRCSPMKGHSHVYWYRQLPEEGLKFMVYLQKENIIDESGMPKERFSAEFPKEGPSILRIQQVVRGDSAAYFCASSPPGLAGRDTQYFGPGTRLTVL.

The chain recombines TRBV28 with TRBJ1-6, with a tentative D call TRBD1 (5 bases). The CDR3 length is 15 residues. V was trimmed by 7 bases and J by 8 bases, leaving 18 bases between them. The germline V gene has CDR1 MDHEN and CDR2 SYDVKM. CDR3 sequence (DNA): TGTGCCAGCAAACAGGCTGAAAAGGGAGATTCACCCCTCCACTTT. Its protein is CASKQAEKGDSPLHF.

In its sample, this clonotype was seen a few times. The chain couples TRBV10-3 to TRBJ2-2, with TRBD1 matching 7 bases. This CDR3 is built from 14 residues. Germline CDR1 is ENHRY and CDR2 is SYGVKD. Losses at the gene ends were 6 bases for V and 4 bases for J; bases not matched to a gene: 5. This CDR3 is CAISQGGGTGELFF. In DNA, the CDR3 is TGTGCCATCAGCCAAGGGGGCGGCACCGGGGAGCTGTTTTTT.

J is TRBJ2-3 and V is TRBV12-3 or TRBV12-4, with 8 bases lining up with TRBD2. There are 15 residues in the CDR3. V shed 6 bases, J shed 4 bases, and the junction held 9 bases outside the gene matches. CDR3 loop: CASRPPGGRPDTQYF. The CDR3 DNA reads as TGTGCCAGCAGGCCTCCGGGCGGGAGGCCAGATACGCAGTATTTT.

This clonotype was picked up a small number of times. The chain employs TRBV30 and TRBJ1-1, with D possibly TRBD1 on 5 matching bases. V lost 1 base to trimming and J lost 1 base, with 10 bases between them. In germline, CDR1 is GTSNPN, CDR2 SVGIG (reference sequence). The length of the CDR3 is 14 residues. The CDR3 spells CAWSAPGKNTEAFF. The CDR3 coding sequence is TGTGCCTGGAGTGCCCCAGGGAAGAACACTGAAGCTTTCTTT.

The chain combines TRBV5-1 with TRBJ2-3; D is tentatively TRBD1 or TRBD2 (5 bases each). Germline lookup yields CDR1 SGHRS and CDR2 YFSETQ. The CDR3 totals 14 residues. V gave up 6 bases and J gave up 4 bases, with 15 bases separating them. The CDR3 DNA is TGCGCCAGCACCCTGGGAGACAGCGCAGATACGCAGTATTTT. Translated: CASTLGDSADTQYF.